The clone carrying this TCR beta chain was detected ten times or more. Its antigen is not identified. The data derive from a study of T cell repertoires in cytomegalovirus infection. The germline gives CDR1 KGHDR, CDR2 SFDVKD. The V and J ends lost 2 bases and 5 bases respectively, with 8 bases between them. The CDR3 extends over 14 amino acids. MiXCR, run by TCRdb on the reads, gives a single entry per CDR3 protein. The sample consists of around 100,000 distinct CDR3 sequences, roughly 40% of them appearing once. The sample in question was CD8+ T cells from cultured PBMCs, obtained from culture after CMV antigen stimulation. The receptor's source is a human donor in good health (CMV status not recorded). Some clones in this sample may be carry-over from other donors' samples. The chain has TRBV24-1 and TRBJ2-2; TRBD1 might be the D (5 bases). CDR3 amino acids: CATSDSTETGELFF. CDR3 in DNA: TGTGCCACCAGTGATTCGACAGAGACCGGGGAGCTGTTTTTT.